Included here is one T cell receptor (beta chain) sequence, with context. Its specificity is unknown. Repertoires were generated with immunoSEQ multiplex PCR, while TCRdb's copy carries only in-frame clones and drops some. The sample has over 2 million clones; about 95% are singletons. The naive CD8 subset, CD45RO-negative cells positively selected for CCR7, excluded terminally differentiated effector memory CD45RA+ cells. This sample is part of a study of shared clonotypes between healthy human individuals. Study-wide findings and caveats: Naive subsets, compared against memory subsets, generally had larger estimated richness values.

This sequence was found in a young man in good health. The sequenced sample consisted of naive CD8+ T cells sorted from blood.

The DNA of the CDR3 is TGTGCCAGCAGCTTGGAACAGGGAAGACGGCACGAGCAGTACTTC. It yields the protein CASSLEQGRRHEQYF. V gene TRBV5-5 combines with J gene TRBJ2-7; TRBD1 is a possible D gene (6 bases). In germline, CDR1 is SGHKS, CDR2 YYEKEE (reference sequence). This CDR3 spans 15 amino acids. Trimming removed 0 bases at V and 5 bases at J, with 15 bases between.